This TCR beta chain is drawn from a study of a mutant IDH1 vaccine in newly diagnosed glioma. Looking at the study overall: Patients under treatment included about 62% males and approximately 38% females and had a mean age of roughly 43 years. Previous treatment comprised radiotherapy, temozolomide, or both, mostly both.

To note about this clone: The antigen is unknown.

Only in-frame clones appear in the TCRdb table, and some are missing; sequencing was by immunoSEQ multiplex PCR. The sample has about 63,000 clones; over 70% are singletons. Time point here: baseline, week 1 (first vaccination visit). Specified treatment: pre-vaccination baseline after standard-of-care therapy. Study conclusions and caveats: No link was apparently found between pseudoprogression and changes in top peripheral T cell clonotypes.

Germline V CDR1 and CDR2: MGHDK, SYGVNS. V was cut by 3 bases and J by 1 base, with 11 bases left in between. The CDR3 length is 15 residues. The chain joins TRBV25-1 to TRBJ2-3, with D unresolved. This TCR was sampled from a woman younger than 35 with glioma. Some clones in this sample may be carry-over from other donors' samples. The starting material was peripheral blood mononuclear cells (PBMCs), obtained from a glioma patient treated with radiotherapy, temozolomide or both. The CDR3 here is CASSDPWLGTDTQYF. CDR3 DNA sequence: TGTGCCAGCAGTGATCCCTGGCTTGGCACAGATACGCAGTATTTT. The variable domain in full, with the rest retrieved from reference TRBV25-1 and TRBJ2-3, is EADIYQTPRYLVIGTGKKITLECSQTMGHDKMYWYQQDPGMELHLIHYSYGVNSTEKGDLSSESTVSRIRTEHFPLTLESARPSHTSQYLCASSDPWLGTDTQYFGPGTRLTVL.